The entry below describes one TCR beta chain. The antigen is unknown. The sample belongs to a study of cytomegalovirus exposure and HLA in healthy donors. General study findings and limits: Reports showed the classifier diagnosing cytomegalovirus status with high specificity and sensitivity.

PCR amplification relied on 60 Vbeta primers (plus 13 Jbeta primers). Libraries were prepared by immunoSEQ multiplex PCR; TCRdb keeps only in-frame clonotypes and omits some of them. The sample yields roughly 150,000 clones, roughly 80% seen once. The CDR3 sequence is 15 residues long. Germline V gene data show CDR1 as SEHNR and CDR2 as FQNEAQ (reference sequence). Trimming cost V 8 bases and J 1 base, with 14 bases left between them. The chain recombines TRBV7-9 with TRBJ2-2; possibly TRBD1 for D (5 bases). The clonotype comes from a woman between 50 and 59 years old in good health and CMV-seropositive. Sequenced sample: PBMCs. The DNA for the CDR3 is TGTGCCAGCCACCCACCCGGACAGAACACCGGGGAGCTGTTTTTT. This gives the protein CASHPPGQNTGELFF.